This T cell receptor (beta chain) was obtained from a study of cytomegalovirus exposure and HLA in healthy donors. A note on this clone: The antigen remains undetermined.

Study results and limitations: According to the study, approximately 150 TCR beta chains were cytomegalovirus-associated.

Here immunoSEQ multiplex PCR was the method, and the copy in TCRdb shows in-frame clones only, minus some. The sample gives 230,000 or so clones, about 86% of which show up once; about 2.9% is in the top ten. V trimming: 3 bases; J trimming: 1 base; junction bases outside the gene matches: 4. Germline-derived CDR1 and CDR2 are SGHRS and YFSETQ. CDR3 length equals 15 residues. The V call is TRBV5-1, the J call TRBJ2-7; 10 positions match TRBD2. Sequencing input: PBMCs. The clonotype originates from a woman aged 18-29 years in good health and CMV-seronegative. The CDR3 reads CASSSGTSASYEQYF. DNA of the CDR3: TGCGCCAGCAGCTCCGGGACTAGCGCTTCCTACGAGCAGTACTTC. The variable domain in full, completed from reference TRBV5-1 and TRBJ2-7, reads KAGVTQTPRYLIKTRGQQVTLSCSPISGHRSVSWYQQTPGQGLQFLFEYFSETQRNKGNFPGRFSGRQFSNSRSEMNVSTLELGDSALYLCASSSGTSASYEQYFGPGTRLTVT.